These 3 T cell receptor beta chains were sequenced from one sample in a study of blood T cell repertoires in COVID-19. Assay used: immunoSEQ multiplex PCR; TCRdb lists only in-frame clones, some missing. The sample carries around 200,000 clones, around 82% recorded once. Sample: peripheral blood. The receptor set was obtained from a woman aged 45-59 years with acute or convalescent COVID-19.

This chain connects TRBV6-6 to TRBJ1-1, with TRBD1 matching 7 bases. Per germline, CDR1 MNHNY and CDR2 SVGAGI (reference sequence). This CDR3 has 13 residues. Trimming took 4 bases from V and 4 from J; bases not matched to a gene: 3. The CDR3 DNA sequence: TGTGCCAGCAGTTCCCGACAGGGCACTGAAGCTTTCTTT. The encoded protein is CASSSRQGTEAFF.

This clone appeared once. V is TRBV5-1 and J is TRBJ1-2; maybe TRBD1 (5 bases). Per germline, CDR1 SGHRS and CDR2 YFSETQ. V dropped 0 bases and J dropped 4 bases, with 10 bases sitting between them. The CDR3 is made up of 14 amino acids. CDR3 coding DNA: TGCGCCAGCAGCTTGGGACAGAACCTCTATGGCTACACCTTC. Residues: CASSLGQNLYGYTF.

This clone was seen a few times. The chain joins TRBV6-1 to TRBJ2-7; 7 nucleotides agree with TRBD2. J lost 0 bases, V lost 2 bases, and 10 bases had no gene match. CDR3 length equals 17 residues. The germline gives CDR1 MNHNS, CDR2 SASEGT. The DNA for the CDR3 is TGTGCCAGCAGTGAAATCGATCATGGCGGGAGCTCCTACGAGCAGTACTTC. Amino acid sequence: CASSEIDHGGSSYEQYF.